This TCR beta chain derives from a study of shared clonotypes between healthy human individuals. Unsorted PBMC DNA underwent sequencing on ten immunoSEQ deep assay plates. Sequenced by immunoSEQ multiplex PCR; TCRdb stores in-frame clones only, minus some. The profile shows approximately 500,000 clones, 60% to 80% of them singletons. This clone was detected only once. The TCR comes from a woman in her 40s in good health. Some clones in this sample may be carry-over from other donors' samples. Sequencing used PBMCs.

CDR3 bases: TGTGCCAGTAGTCCCCTCCGGGGGAGGGTGTACTTC. Protein product: CASSPLRGRVYF. This chain joins TRBV19 and TRBJ2-7, with 7 bases matching TRBD2. The CDR3 is made up of 12 amino acids. Germline CDR1 reads LNHDA; CDR2 reads SQIVND (reference sequence). V shed 5 bases, J shed 12 bases, and the junction held 10 bases outside the gene matches.